This T cell receptor beta chain emerged from a study of blood T cells in healthy people across ages. The study's findings and limits: Observed TCR beta diversity showed a strong correlation with the percentage of naive T cells as measured by flow cytometry.

Then a second PCR, running about 7 to 11 cycles, was carried out with a sample-barcoded 5' primer and a J-beta primer mix. A 12-random-nucleotide template-switch adaptor tagged each cDNA molecule. A minimum of 2.5 million CDR3-containing paired-end reads was obtained for each sample. One entry per CDR3 protein, called by TCRdb with MiXCR from the 5' RACE reads. This sample has around 1.5 million distinct CDR3 sequences, with approximately 42% found just once. The CDR3 contains 15 residues. Trimming pared 5 bases from V and 7 bases from J, leaving 17 bases between. Per the germline V gene, CDR1 is KGHDR and CDR2 is SFDVKD. Remarks on this clonotype: Antigen unknown.

Ten milliliters of peripheral blood were drawn from each donor into EDTA-treated tubes. The chain recombines TRBV24-1 with TRBJ2-1, with D uncertain. This sequence was found in a woman under 30 in good health. The specimen sequenced was blood. The CDR3 DNA reads as TGTGCCACCAGTGCCAGTCGCCTGTCTGAGAATGAGCAGTTCTTC. Translation: CATSASRLSENEQFF.